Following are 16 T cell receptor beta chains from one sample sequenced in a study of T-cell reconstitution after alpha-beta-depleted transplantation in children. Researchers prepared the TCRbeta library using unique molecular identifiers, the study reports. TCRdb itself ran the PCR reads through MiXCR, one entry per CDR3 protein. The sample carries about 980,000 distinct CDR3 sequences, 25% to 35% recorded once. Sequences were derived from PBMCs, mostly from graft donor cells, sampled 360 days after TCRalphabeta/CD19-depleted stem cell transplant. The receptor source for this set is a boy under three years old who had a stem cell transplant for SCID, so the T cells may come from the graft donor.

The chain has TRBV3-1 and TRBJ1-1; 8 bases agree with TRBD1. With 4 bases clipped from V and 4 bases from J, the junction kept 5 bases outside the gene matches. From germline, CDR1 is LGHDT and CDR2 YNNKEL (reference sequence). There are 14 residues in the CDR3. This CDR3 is CASSRDRRGTEAFF. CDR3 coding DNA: TGTGCCAGCAGCCGGGACAGGCGGGGCACTGAAGCTTTCTTT. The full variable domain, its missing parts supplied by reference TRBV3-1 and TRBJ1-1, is DTAVSQTPKYLVTQMGNDKSIKCEQNLGHDTMYWYKQDSKKFLKIMFSYNNKELIINETVPNRFSPKSPDKAHLNLHINSLELGDSAVYFCASSRDRRGTEAFFGQGTRLTVV.

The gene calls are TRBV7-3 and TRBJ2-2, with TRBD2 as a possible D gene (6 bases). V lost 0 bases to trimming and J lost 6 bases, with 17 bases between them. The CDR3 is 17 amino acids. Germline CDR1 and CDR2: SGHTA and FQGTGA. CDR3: CASSLTPGVLGAGELFF. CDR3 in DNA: TGTGCCAGCAGCTTAACACCGGGGGTCCTCGGGGCCGGGGAGCTGTTTTTT.

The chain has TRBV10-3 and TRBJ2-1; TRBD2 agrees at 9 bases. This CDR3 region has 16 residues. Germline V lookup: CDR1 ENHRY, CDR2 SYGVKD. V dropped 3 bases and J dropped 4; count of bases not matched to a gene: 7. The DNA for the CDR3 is TGTGCCATCAGTGAAGAAGTAGCGGGGGAGTACAATGAGCAGTTCTTC. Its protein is CAISEEVAGEYNEQFF.

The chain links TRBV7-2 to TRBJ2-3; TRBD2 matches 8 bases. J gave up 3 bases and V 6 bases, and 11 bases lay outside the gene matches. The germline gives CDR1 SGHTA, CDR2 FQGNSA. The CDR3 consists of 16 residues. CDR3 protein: CASSPLRRLATDTQYF. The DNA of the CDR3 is TGTGCCAGCAGTCCCCTCAGACGACTAGCGACAGATACGCAGTATTTT.

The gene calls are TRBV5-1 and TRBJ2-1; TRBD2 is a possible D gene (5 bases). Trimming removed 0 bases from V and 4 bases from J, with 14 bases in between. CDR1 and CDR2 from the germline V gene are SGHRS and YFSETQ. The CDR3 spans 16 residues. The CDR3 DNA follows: TGCGCCAGCAGCTTGGACCACGAGCGGATATACAATGAGCAGTTCTTC. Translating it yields CASSLDHERIYNEQFF.

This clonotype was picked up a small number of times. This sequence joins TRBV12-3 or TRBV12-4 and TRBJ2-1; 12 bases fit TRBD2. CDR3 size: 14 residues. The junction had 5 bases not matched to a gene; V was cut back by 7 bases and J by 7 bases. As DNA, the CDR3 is TGTGCCAGCACTCGTACTAGCGGGGGGAATGAGCAGTTCTTC. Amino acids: CASTRTSGGNEQFF.

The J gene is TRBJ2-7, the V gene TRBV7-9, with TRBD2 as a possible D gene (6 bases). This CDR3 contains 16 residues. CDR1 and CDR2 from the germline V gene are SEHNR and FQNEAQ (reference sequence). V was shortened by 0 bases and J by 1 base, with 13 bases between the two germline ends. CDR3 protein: CASSLARGTYSYEQYF. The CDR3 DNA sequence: TGTGCCAGCAGCTTAGCACGCGGGACCTATTCCTACGAGCAGTACTTC.

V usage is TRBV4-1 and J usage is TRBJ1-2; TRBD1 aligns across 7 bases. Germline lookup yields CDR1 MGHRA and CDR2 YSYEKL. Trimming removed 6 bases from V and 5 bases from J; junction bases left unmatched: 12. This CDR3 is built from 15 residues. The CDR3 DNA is TGCGCCAGCAGTCACAACCGGGACAGAACTTATGGCTACACCTTC. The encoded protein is CASSHNRDRTYGYTF.

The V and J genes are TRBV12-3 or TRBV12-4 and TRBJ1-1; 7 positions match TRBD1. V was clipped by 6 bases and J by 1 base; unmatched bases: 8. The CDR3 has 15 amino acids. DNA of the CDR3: TGTGCCAGCAGGCAAACAGGGGCCGGGAACACTGAAGCTTTCTTT. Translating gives CASRQTGAGNTEAFF.

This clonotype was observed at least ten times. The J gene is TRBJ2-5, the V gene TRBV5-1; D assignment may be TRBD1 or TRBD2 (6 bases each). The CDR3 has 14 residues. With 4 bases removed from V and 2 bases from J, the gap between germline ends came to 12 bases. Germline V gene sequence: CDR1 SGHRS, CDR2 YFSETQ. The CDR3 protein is CASSRGTLQETQYF. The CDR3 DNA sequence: TGCGCCAGCAGCCGCGGGACACTGCAAGAGACCCAGTACTTC.

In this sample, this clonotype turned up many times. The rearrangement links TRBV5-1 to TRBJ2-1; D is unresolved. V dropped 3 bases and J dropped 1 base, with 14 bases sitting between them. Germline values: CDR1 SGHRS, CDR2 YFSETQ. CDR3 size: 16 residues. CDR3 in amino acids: CASSSIAATSYNEQFF. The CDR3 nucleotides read TGCGCCAGCAGCTCCATAGCAGCTACATCCTACAATGAGCAGTTCTTC. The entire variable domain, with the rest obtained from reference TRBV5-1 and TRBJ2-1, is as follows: KAGVTQTPRYLIKTRGQQVTLSCSPISGHRSVSWYQQTPGQGLQFLFEYFSETQRNKGNFPGRFSGRQFSNSRSEMNVSTLELGDSALYLCASSSIAATSYNEQFFGPGTRLTVL.

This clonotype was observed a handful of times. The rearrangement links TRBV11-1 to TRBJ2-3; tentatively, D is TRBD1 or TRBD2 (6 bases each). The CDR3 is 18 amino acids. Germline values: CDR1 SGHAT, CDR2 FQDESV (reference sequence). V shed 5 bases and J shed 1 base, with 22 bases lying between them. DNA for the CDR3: TGTGCCAGCAGCCCCCCCGATGGGGGACGGGGGCGCACAGATACGCAGTATTTT. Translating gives CASSPPDGGRGRTDTQYF.

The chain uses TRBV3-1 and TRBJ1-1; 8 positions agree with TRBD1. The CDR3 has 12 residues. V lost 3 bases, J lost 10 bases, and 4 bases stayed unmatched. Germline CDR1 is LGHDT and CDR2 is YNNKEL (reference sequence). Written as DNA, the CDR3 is TGTGCCAGCAGCCAGACCGGGACAGGAGCTTTCTTT. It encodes CASSQTGTGAFF.

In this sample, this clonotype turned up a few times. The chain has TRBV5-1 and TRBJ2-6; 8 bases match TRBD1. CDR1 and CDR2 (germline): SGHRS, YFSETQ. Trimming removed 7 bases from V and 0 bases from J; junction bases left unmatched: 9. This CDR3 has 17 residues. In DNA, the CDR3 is TGCGCCAGCCTTGAGGACAGGGCGTTCTCTGGGGCCAACGTCCTGACTTTC. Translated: CASLEDRAFSGANVLTF.

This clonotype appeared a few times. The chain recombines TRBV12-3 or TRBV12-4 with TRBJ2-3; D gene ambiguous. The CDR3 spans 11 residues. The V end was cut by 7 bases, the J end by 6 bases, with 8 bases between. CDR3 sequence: CASTMADTQYF. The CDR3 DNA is TGTGCCAGCACTATGGCTGATACGCAGTATTTT.

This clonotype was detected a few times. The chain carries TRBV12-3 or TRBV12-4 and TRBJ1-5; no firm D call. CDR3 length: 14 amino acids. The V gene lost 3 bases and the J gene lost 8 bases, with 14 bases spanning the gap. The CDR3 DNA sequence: TGTGCCAGCAGTTTGAACGAGGGAGGGAAGCCCCAGCATTTT. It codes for CASSLNEGGKPQHF.